Listed below are T cell receptor beta chains from one sample, sequenced in a study of OX40 agonist ivuxolimab in advanced cancers. Assay used: immunoSEQ multiplex PCR; TCRdb lists only in-frame clones, some missing. This table holds about 47,000 clones, roughly 80% found once. Sequencing used CD4+ or CD8+ T cells sorted from blood, obtained in a trial of the OX40 agonist ivuxolimab. The receptors come from an adult with an advanced solid tumor such as melanoma, head and neck, liver or kidney cancer. CDR3s include the opening cysteine and the closing phenylalanine or tryptophan. Each record gives: V gene, J gene, D gene, clone size, CDR3 protein, CDR3 DNA. The D gene is left open where the match is weak. Some rows mark clone size as missing; the rest say once, few, many or name a class of expanded clone.

>TRBV9|TRBJ2-1|.|.
CASSVVSTEQFF
TGTGCCAGCAGCGTAGTATCCACCGAGCAGTTCTTC
>TRBV28|TRBJ2-3|TRBD1|.
CASSLRTGGSTDTQYF
TGTGCCAGCAGTTTACGGACAGGGGGCAGCACAGATACGCAGTATTTT
>TRBV28|TRBJ1-5|.|.
CATGGSNNQPQHF
TGTGCCACCGGGGGCAGCAACAATCAGCCCCAGCATTTT
>TRBV7-2|TRBJ1-5|TRBD1|.
CASSLGTGNQPQHF
TGTGCCAGCAGCCTAGGGACAGGGAATCAGCCCCAGCATTTT
>TRBV6-5|TRBJ2-3|.|.
CASVWADTQYF
TGTGCCAGCGTTTGGGCAGATACGCAGTATTTT
>TRBV7-9|TRBJ2-7|.|few
CASSLGNRAYEQYF
TGTGCCAGCAGTCTCGGGAACCGCGCCTACGAGCAGTACTTC
>TRBV11-1|TRBJ2-7|.|.
CASSFTGGRFEQYF
TGTGCCAGCAGCTTTACAGGAGGGCGGTTCGAGCAGTACTTC
>TRBV9|TRBJ2-3|TRBD2|.
CASSVPGTSVTDTQYF
TGTGCCAGCAGCGTACCCGGGACTAGCGTCACAGATACGCAGTATTTT
>TRBV6-5|TRBJ2-5|TRBD2|.
CASSYAGGAGETQYF
TGTGCCAGCAGTTACGCCGGGGGGGCGGGAGAGACCCAGTACTTC
>TRBV29-1|TRBJ2-5|.|.
CSAVGTEETQYF
TGCAGCGCCGTAGGGACGGAAGAGACCCAGTACTTC
>TRBV30|TRBJ2-3|.|few
CAWSVGSTQYF
TGTGCCTGGAGTGTAGGATCCACGCAGTATTTT
>TRBV28|TRBJ2-7|.|.
CASSPILGGYEQYF
TGTGCCAGCAGCCCGATATTGGGGGGCTACGAGCAGTACTTC
>TRBV9|TRBJ1-4|.|few
CASSVYTGIGGEDEKLFF
TGTGCCAGCAGCGTATACACCGGGATCGGTGGAGAAGATGAAAAACTGTTTTTT
>TRBV6-1|TRBJ1-1|.|.
CASDPSGANTEAFF
TGTGCCAGCGACCCCTCAGGGGCAAACACTGAAGCTTTCTTT
>TRBV4-1|TRBJ1-2|.|.
CASSQDPTYGYTF
TGCGCCAGCAGCCAAGACCCGACATATGGCTACACCTTC
>TRBV29-1|TRBJ2-1|.|.
CSARGANLYEQFF
TGCAGCGCAAGGGGGGCTAATCTGTATGAGCAGTTCTTC
>TRBV28|TRBJ2-7|TRBD2|.
CASGLADYEQYF
TGTGCCAGCGGTCTAGCGGACTACGAGCAGTACTTC
>TRBV14|TRBJ1-2|.|.
CASSPMTNVGYTF
TGTGCCAGCAGCCCTATGACAAACGTAGGCTACACCTTC
>TRBV28|TRBJ2-7|.|.
CASRTQVGFSYEQYF
TGTGCCAGCAGGACCCAGGTGGGGTTTTCCTACGAGCAGTACTTC
>TRBV5-1|TRBJ1-2|.|.
CASSLRASYGYTF
TGCGCCAGCAGCCTCCGGGCCTCTTATGGCTACACCTTC
>TRBV6-1|TRBJ2-7|.|.
CASIWDEQYF
TGTGCCAGCATTTGGGACGAGCAGTACTTC
>TRBV19|TRBJ1-5|.|.
CASSYFGTRNQPQHF
TGTGCCAGTAGCTATTTCGGGACCCGAAATCAGCCCCAGCATTTT
>TRBV4-3|TRBJ1-2|.|.
CASSQEVNLGYTF
TGCGCCAGCAGCCAAGAAGTCAACCTGGGCTACACCTTC
>TRBV7-6|TRBJ1-4|TRBD1|.
CASSFTGAREKLFF
TGTGCCAGCAGCTTTACAGGGGCTCGTGAAAAACTGTTTTTT
>TRBV7-8|TRBJ1-5|.|.
CASSPLVGGNQPQHF
TGTGCCAGCAGCCCCCTGGTAGGGGGCAATCAGCCCCAGCATTTT
>TRBV11-2|TRBJ1-2|.|.
CASSLGGGGDYGYTF
TGTGCCAGCAGCTTAGGCGGTGGAGGAGACTATGGCTACACCTTC
>TRBV6-5|TRBJ1-1|.|.
CASSYGAGTEAFF
TGTGCCAGCAGTTACGGCGCGGGGACTGAAGCTTTCTTT
>TRBV7-9|TRBJ2-1|TRBD2|once
CASSLVAAGGNEQFF
TGTGCCAGCAGCTTAGTAGCGGCGGGGGGCAATGAGCAGTTCTTC
>TRBV2|TRBJ2-3|TRBD2|.
CASSEYRKLAGVTDTQYF
TGTGCCAGCAGTGAATACCGGAAACTAGCGGGGGTCACAGATACGCAGTATTTT
>TRBV10-3|TRBJ1-1|.|.
CAISELMANTEAFF
TGTGCCATCAGTGAGTTGATGGCGAACACTGAAGCTTTCTTT
>TRBV13|TRBJ1-1|.|.
CASSSILQGRTEAFF
TGTGCCAGCAGCTCGATACTTCAGGGGCGCACTGAAGCTTTCTTT
>TRBV6-1|TRBJ1-1|.|.
CASSEEVFMNTEAFF
TGTGCCAGCAGTGAAGAGGTTTTTATGAACACTGAAGCTTTCTTT
>TRBV2|TRBJ2-3|.|once
CAAGMVTGGPADTQYF
TGTGCCGCAGGGATGGTTACGGGGGGCCCCGCAGATACGCAGTATTTT
>TRBV4-3|TRBJ1-2|.|.
CASSQDRGPLNYGYTF
TGCGCCAGCAGCCAAGATAGAGGACCCCTTAACTATGGCTACACCTTC
>TRBV28|TRBJ1-4|.|.
CASSLNPNELFF
TGTGCCAGCAGTCTCAACCCGAACGAACTGTTTTTT
>TRBV7-7|TRBJ2-2|.|few
CASSLDMATGELFF
TGTGCTAGCAGCCTGGATATGGCAACCGGGGAGCTGTTTTTT
>TRBV5-1|TRBJ2-3|TRBD1|.
CASSLEPGQGLSDTQYF
TGCGCCAGCAGCTTGGAACCGGGACAGGGGCTCTCAGATACGCAGTATTTT
>TRBV29-1|TRBJ2-1|TRBD1|.
CSVEDPGTAYNEQFF
TGCAGCGTTGAAGATCCCGGGACAGCCTACAATGAGCAGTTCTTC
>TRBV5-6|TRBJ2-7|.|.
CASSVPGPFGEQYF
TGTGCCAGCAGCGTACCGGGTCCCTTTGGGGAGCAGTACTTC
>TRBV19|TRBJ2-2|.|.
CASSITTAYTGELFF
TGTGCCAGTAGTATTACCACAGCCTACACCGGGGAGCTGTTTTTT
>TRBV9|TRBJ2-1|.|.
CASSVDWSSYNEQFF
TGTGCCAGCAGCGTAGACTGGAGCTCCTACAATGAGCAGTTCTTC
>TRBV7-9|TRBJ1-2|.|.
CASSSEHRRDYGYTF
TGTGCCAGCAGCTCCGAACACCGAAGGGACTATGGCTACACCTTC
>TRBV7-2|TRBJ1-2|.|.
CASSLRNNYGYTF
TGTGCCAGCAGCCTCCGCAATAACTATGGCTACACCTTC
>TRBV9|TRBJ2-2|.|.
CASGARIGELFF
TGTGCCAGCGGGGCCCGGATCGGGGAGCTGTTTTTT
>TRBV27|TRBJ1-5|.|few
CASGPKGNQPQHF
TGTGCCAGCGGGCCGAAGGGCAATCAGCCCCAGCATTTT
>TRBV28|TRBJ1-1|.|.
CASSLYPEAFF
TGTGCCAGCAGTTTGTATCCTGAAGCTTTCTTT
>TRBV9|TRBJ2-1|TRBD1|.
CASSVDPRGTGGFEQFF
TGTGCCAGCAGCGTAGATCCCCGGGGGACAGGGGGCTTTGAGCAGTTCTTC
>TRBV19|TRBJ2-1|.|.
CATQWGADEQFF
TGTGCCACCCAGTGGGGGGCCGATGAGCAGTTCTTC
>TRBV30|TRBJ1-3|.|once
CAWSEGPGNTIYF
TGTGCCTGGAGCGAGGGACCGGGAAACACCATATATTTT
>TRBV10-1|TRBJ2-7|.|.
CASSATGRTYEQYF
TGCGCCAGCAGTGCTACAGGGAGAACCTACGAGCAGTACTTC
>TRBV9|TRBJ2-2|.|.
CASSAGTLATGELFF
TGTGCCAGCAGCGCCGGGACACTTGCTACCGGGGAGCTGTTTTTT
>TRBV9|TRBJ2-1|.|.
CASSVKTGAQFF
TGTGCCAGCAGCGTAAAGACAGGAGCGCAGTTCTTC
>TRBV4-3|TRBJ2-7|.|.
CASSQGGGPSYEQYF
TGCGCCAGCAGCCAAGGCGGGGGCCCTTCCTACGAGCAGTACTTC
>TRBV4-3|TRBJ1-1|.|many
CASSQDLGMAEAFF
TGCGCCAGCAGCCAAGATTTGGGCATGGCTGAAGCTTTCTTT
>TRBV4-1|TRBJ2-2|.|few
CASSQRAGTDTGELFF
TGCGCCAGCAGCCAGCGAGCTGGGACGGACACCGGGGAGCTGTTTTTT